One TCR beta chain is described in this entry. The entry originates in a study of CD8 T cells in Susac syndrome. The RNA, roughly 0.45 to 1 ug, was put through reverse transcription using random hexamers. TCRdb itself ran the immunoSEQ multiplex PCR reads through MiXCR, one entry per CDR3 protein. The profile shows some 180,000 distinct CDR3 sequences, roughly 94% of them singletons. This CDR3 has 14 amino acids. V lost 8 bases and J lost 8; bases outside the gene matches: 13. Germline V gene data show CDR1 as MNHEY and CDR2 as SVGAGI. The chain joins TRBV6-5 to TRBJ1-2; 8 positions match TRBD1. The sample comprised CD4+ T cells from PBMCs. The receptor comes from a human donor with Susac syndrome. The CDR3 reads CASYRGRAAGGYTF. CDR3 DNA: TGTGCCAGCTACAGGGGGAGAGCGGCTGGGGGCTACACCTTC.